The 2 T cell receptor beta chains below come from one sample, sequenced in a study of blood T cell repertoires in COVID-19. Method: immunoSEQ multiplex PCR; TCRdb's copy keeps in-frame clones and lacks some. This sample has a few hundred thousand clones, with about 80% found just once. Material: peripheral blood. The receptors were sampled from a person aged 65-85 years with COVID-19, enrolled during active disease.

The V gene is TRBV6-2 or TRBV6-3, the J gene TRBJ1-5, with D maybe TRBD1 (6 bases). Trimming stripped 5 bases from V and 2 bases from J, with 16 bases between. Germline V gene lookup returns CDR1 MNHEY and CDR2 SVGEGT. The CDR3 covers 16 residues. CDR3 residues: CASSRGGYGGNQPQHF. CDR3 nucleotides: TGTGCCAGCAGTCGAGGGGGATACGGGGGCAATCAGCCCCAGCATTTT.

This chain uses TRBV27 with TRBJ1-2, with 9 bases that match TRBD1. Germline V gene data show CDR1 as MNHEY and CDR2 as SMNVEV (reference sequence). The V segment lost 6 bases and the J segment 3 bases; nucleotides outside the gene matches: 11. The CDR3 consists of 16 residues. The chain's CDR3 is CASSNLGQGFYYGYTF. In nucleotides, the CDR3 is TGTGCCAGCAGCAACTTGGGACAGGGCTTCTACTATGGCTACACCTTC.